The next 32 T cell receptor beta chains were all read from a single sample in a study of B cell selection in AIRE deficiency. Clones were sequenced by immunoSEQ multiplex PCR, and TCRdb holds only the in-frame ones, with some missing. The repertoire holds under 5,500 clones, with about 90% as singletons. Regulatory T cells were sorted as CD4+CD25hiCD127low/negative. The sequencing input was Tregs sorted from PBMCs. These receptor sequences come from a human donor with AIRE deficiency.

This clone occurred once. The same CDR3 is also encoded by other DNA sequences in this sample. The chain links TRBV28 to TRBJ1-4; D uncertain. Trimming took 4 bases from V and 7 from J, leaving 16 bases between them. CDR1 and CDR2 from the germline V gene are MDHEN and SYDVKM. The CDR3 runs 15 residues. The CDR3 DNA sequence: TGTGCCAGCAGTTCCCTCACCTTCGGAGGTGAAAAACTGTTTTTT. It is translated as CASSSLTFGGEKLFF.

The chain joins TRBV28 to TRBJ1-1; D remains ambiguous. This CDR3 has 11 amino acids. Germline-derived CDR1 and CDR2 are MDHEN and SYDVKM. Trimming removed 4 bases at V and 2 bases at J, with 2 bases between. Here the CDR3 DNA reads TGTGCCAGCAGTTCTAACACTGAAGCTTTCTTT. It encodes CASSSNTEAFF.

The V and J genes are TRBV7-2 and TRBJ2-7; D could derive from TRBD1 or TRBD2 (6 bases each). CDR3 size: 13 residues. Per germline, CDR1 SGHTA and CDR2 FQGNSA. Trimming left V 6 bases short and J 6 bases short, with 15 bases between. Here the CDR3 reads CASSQGLAPEQYF. The CDR3 region has the DNA TGTGCCAGCAGTCAGGGGCTAGCGCCCGAGCAGTACTTC.

The chain links TRBV25-1 to TRBJ1-1, with 8 nucleotides matching TRBD1. CDR1 MGHDK and CDR2 SYGVNS come from the germline V gene. This CDR3 region has 15 residues. V was clipped by 0 bases and J by 1 base; unmatched bases: 1. CDR3 bases: TGTGCCAGCAGTGAATATGGACAGGGGAACACTGAAGCTTTCTTT. The encoded protein is CASSEYGQGNTEAFF.

V gene TRBV30 combines with J gene TRBJ1-1; D not certain. Germline V gene sequence: CDR1 GTSNPN, CDR2 SVGIG (reference sequence). The CDR3 is 11 residues long. With 4 bases removed from V and 3 bases from J, the gap between germline ends came to 6 bases. CDR3 nucleotide sequence: TGTGCCTGGACAGGATACACTGAAGCTTTCTTT. It translates to CAWTGYTEAFF. The full variable domain, in which reference TRBV30 and TRBJ1-1 provide the parts outside the CDR3, is SQTIHQWPATLVQPVGSPLSLECTVEGTSNPNLYWYRQAAGRGLQLLFYSVGIGQISSEVPQNLSASRPQDRQFILSSKKLLLSDSGFYLCAWTGYTEAFFGQGTRLTVV.

The chain uses TRBV27 and TRBJ2-7; the match to TRBD2 covers 8 bases. The length of the CDR3 is 15 residues. The V gene's germline CDR1 is MNHEY and CDR2 SMNVEV (reference sequence). The V and J ends lost 5 bases and 5 bases, in that order; junction bases with no gene match: 11. CDR3 sequence (DNA): TGTGCCAGCAGTGAGAGAGCGGGAGTAATCCACGAGCAGTACTTC. Residues: CASSERAGVIHEQYF.

This sequence joins TRBV9 and TRBJ2-1, with TRBD1 matching over 9 bases. The CDR3 loop spans 17 amino acids. V lost 0 bases, J lost 5 bases, and 9 bases stayed unmatched. The germline CDR1 and CDR2 sequences are SGDLS and YYNGEE. CDR3: CASSVGNRGQGDNEQFF. As DNA, the CDR3 is TGTGCCAGCAGCGTAGGGAATCGGGGACAGGGTGACAATGAGCAGTTCTTC.

V usage is TRBV29-1 and J usage is TRBJ2-3, with 11 bases aligning to TRBD1. The germline V gene has CDR1 SQVTM and CDR2 ANQGSEA. The CDR3 consists of 16 residues. J gave up 2 bases and V 6 bases, and 10 bases lay outside the gene matches. This CDR3 is CSVRGGDRGSTDTQYF. DNA for the CDR3: TGCAGCGTCCGAGGGGGGGACAGGGGGTCCACAGATACGCAGTATTTT.

The chain employs TRBV7-9 and TRBJ1-6, with unresolved D. This CDR3 has 14 residues. The V end was cut by 7 bases, the J end by 6 bases, with 13 bases between. From germline, CDR1 is SEHNR and CDR2 FQNEAQ (reference sequence). This chain's CDR3 is CASKHWRSNSPLHF. DNA for the CDR3: TGTGCCAGCAAGCATTGGAGAAGTAATTCACCCCTCCACTTT.

V and J are TRBV7-2 and TRBJ2-7; TRBD2 aligns across 9 bases. Germline assignment: CDR1 SGHTA and CDR2 FQGNSA. V lost 1 base to trimming and J lost 2 bases; unmatched junction nucleotides: 9. This CDR3 comprises 17 residues. As DNA, the CDR3 is TGTGCCAGCAGCTTAGATCGGGACGCTAGCGGGACCTACGAGCAGTACTTC. Protein sequence: CASSLDRDASGTYEQYF.

The V gene is TRBV11-2, the J gene TRBJ2-3, with D perhaps matching TRBD2 (5 bases). Germline V gene data show CDR1 as SGHAT and CDR2 as FQNNGV. Trimming shortened V by 4 bases and J by 2 bases, and 10 bases separated the two germline ends. The CDR3 totals 14 residues. CDR3 sequence: CASSYTSNTDTQYF. The CDR3 bases are TGTGCCAGCAGCTACACTAGTAACACAGATACGCAGTATTTT.

V and J are TRBV2 and TRBJ1-2; D remains unclear. This CDR3 region has 10 residues. Per germline, CDR1 SNHLY and CDR2 FYNNEI. Trimming removed 3 bases at V and 8 bases at J, with 4 bases between. CDR3 in amino acids: CASSDEGYTF. The CDR3 nucleotides are TGTGCCAGCAGTGATGAGGGCTACACCTTC.

Written as DNA, the CDR3 is TGTGCCAGCTCACCACCTAGCCAAGAGACCCAGTACTTC. Amino acid sequence: CASSPPSQETQYF. The chain combines TRBV18 with TRBJ2-5; the D is unclear. This CDR3 is built from 13 residues. Germline V gene data show CDR1 as KGHSH and CDR2 as LQKENI. The V gene lost 0 bases and the J gene lost 1 base, with 3 bases spanning the gap.

The chain carries TRBV29-1 and TRBJ2-4; possibly TRBD1 or TRBD2 for D (5 bases each). The CDR3 contains 13 residues. Germline CDR1 SQVTM, CDR2 ANQGSEA. V shed 1 base and J shed 6 bases, with 10 bases lying between them. The CDR3 protein is CSVEVGTGNIQYF. The CDR3 coding sequence is TGCAGCGTTGAAGTCGGGACGGGAAACATTCAGTACTTC. Complete variable domain (other parts from reference TRBV29-1 and TRBJ2-4): SAVISQKPSRDICQRGTSLTIQCQVDSQVTMMFWYRQQPGQSLTLIATANQGSEATYESGFVIDKFPISRPNLTFSTLTVSNMSPEDSSIYLCSVEVGTGNIQYFGAGTRLSVL.

This chain joins TRBV4-1 and TRBJ2-3; the match to TRBD1 covers 9 bases. CDR1 and CDR2 (germline): MGHRA, YSYEKL. The CDR3 covers 14 residues. V was pared by 4 bases and J by 5 bases, with 4 bases of the junction left unmatched. CDR3 amino acids: CASSRQGQGDTQYF. The DNA for the CDR3 is TGCGCCAGCAGCCGCCAGGGACAGGGAGATACGCAGTATTTT.

The chain joins TRBV2 to TRBJ1-5, with D unresolved. Germline CDR1 reads SNHLY; CDR2 reads FYNNEI. This CDR3 spans 12 amino acids. Trimming removed 3 bases at V and 1 base at J, with 1 base between. DNA of the CDR3: TGTGCCAGCAGTGACAGCAATCAGCCCCAGCATTTT. It yields the protein CASSDSNQPQHF.

The chain couples TRBV5-4 to TRBJ2-1; the match to TRBD1 covers 9 bases. The CDR3 consists of 15 residues. From germline, CDR1 is SGHNT and CDR2 YYREEE (reference sequence). V shed 4 bases and J 8 bases; nucleotides not matched to a gene: 10. The CDR3 loop is CASSRPGQGKDEQFF. The DNA of the CDR3 is TGTGCCAGCAGCCGTCCGGGACAGGGAAAGGATGAGCAGTTCTTC.

The rearrangement uses TRBV30 and TRBJ2-3; 11 nucleotides line up with TRBD2. The CDR3 has 14 amino acids. Losses at the gene ends were 3 bases for V and 3 bases for J; bases not matched to a gene: 2. In germline, CDR1 is GTSNPN, CDR2 SVGIG (reference sequence). The CDR3 loop is CAWRTSGGTDTQYF. CDR3 DNA: TGTGCCTGGAGAACTAGCGGGGGAACAGATACGCAGTATTTT. Looking up the rest from reference TRBV30 and TRBJ2-3 gives the full variable domain: SQTIHQWPATLVQPVGSPLSLECTVEGTSNPNLYWYRQAAGRGLQLLFYSVGIGQISSEVPQNLSASRPQDRQFILSSKKLLLSDSGFYLCAWRTSGGTDTQYFGPGTRLTVL.

On this clone: Relative to the germline gene, one junction end is altered; a read error may explain this. The rearrangement joins TRBV2 to TRBJ1-1; D is unresolved. This CDR3 is 14 amino acids long. The V gene's germline CDR1 is SNHLY and CDR2 FYNNEI. The CDR3 here is CASNNPALNTDAFF. CDR3 nucleotide sequence: TGTGCCAGCAACAACCCGGCTTTGAACACTGACGCTTTCTTT.

The chain carries TRBV11-1 and TRBJ1-1; TRBD1 matches 8 bases. Germline CDR1 reads SGHAT; CDR2 reads FQDESV (reference sequence). V lost 4 bases, J lost 1 base, and 11 bases stayed unmatched. This CDR3 is built from 17 residues. The CDR3: CASSSGGSIGRNTEAFF. The CDR3 nucleotides read TGTGCCAGCAGCTCAGGGGGCTCTATTGGAAGGAACACTGAAGCTTTCTTT.

This clone was observed once. Written as DNA, the CDR3 is TGTGCCAGCAAGAAGCGGGAGTTGGATACGCAGTATTTT. It yields the protein CASKKRELDTQYF. V gene TRBV2 combines with J gene TRBJ2-3, with 8 bases fitting TRBD2. V gave up 7 bases and J gave up 6 bases; unmatched junction bases: 6. This CDR3 is 13 amino acids long. Per the germline V gene, CDR1 is SNHLY and CDR2 is FYNNEI.

The chain employs TRBV5-1 and TRBJ1-2; D is unresolved. The germline CDR1 and CDR2 sequences are SGHRS and YFSETQ. This CDR3 is built from 15 residues. The ends were cut back, 0 bases at V and 4 bases at J, with 13 bases in the middle. The CDR3: CASSLAGGKSYGYTF. CDR3 coding DNA: TGCGCCAGCAGCTTGGCCGGAGGGAAATCCTATGGCTACACCTTC.

The V gene is TRBV28, the J gene TRBJ1-6; TRBD1 might be the D (6 bases). CDR3 size: 15 residues. The V and J ends lost 4 bases and 11 bases respectively, with 18 bases between them. Germline V gives CDR1 MDHEN, CDR2 SYDVKM. The CDR3: CASSSLGGAQTPLHF. In nucleotides, the CDR3 is TGTGCCAGCAGTTCCCTCGGGGGGGCGCAGACACCCCTCCACTTT.

The V and J genes are TRBV5-4 and TRBJ2-1, with 8 bases identical to TRBD2. This CDR3 is built from 19 residues. V lost 3 bases and J lost 3; bases outside the gene matches: 17. CDR1 SGHNT and CDR2 YYREEE come from the germline V gene (reference sequence). CDR3 amino acids: CASSSDQRELTLYYNEQFF. DNA for the CDR3: TGTGCCAGCAGCTCTGATCAGCGGGAGTTAACCCTCTACTACAATGAGCAGTTCTTC.

The chain links TRBV7-3 to TRBJ1-6, with TRBD1 matching 8 bases. The CDR3 consists of 16 residues. Trimming at V came to 2 bases and at J to 9 bases, leaving 9 bases not matched to a gene. Germline CDR1 and CDR2: SGHTA and FQGTGA. CDR3 residues: CASSLVPDRGGSPLHF. The CDR3 nucleotides are TGTGCCAGCAGCTTAGTCCCCGACAGGGGCGGTTCACCCCTCCACTTT.

The chain recombines TRBV11-3 with TRBJ1-6; 9 positions match TRBD1. Germline assignment: CDR1 SGHNT and CDR2 YENEEA. The CDR3 sequence is 15 residues long. With 2 bases clipped from V and 10 bases from J, the junction kept 6 bases outside the gene matches. CDR3 sequence (DNA): TGTGCCAGCAGCTTACGGGACAGGGCTGGATCACCCCTCCACTTT. Translation gives CASSLRDRAGSPLHF. The entire variable domain, with the rest obtained from reference TRBV11-3 and TRBJ1-6, is as follows: EAGVVQSPRYKIIEKKQPVAFWCNPISGHNTLYWYLQNLGQGPELLIRYENEEAVDDSQLPKDRFSAERLKGVDSTLKIQPAELGDSAVYLCASSLRDRAGSPLHFGNGTRLTVT.

This clone has a handful of counts. This chain joins TRBV28 and TRBJ2-7; no reliable D call. This CDR3 contains 11 residues. Germline-derived CDR1 and CDR2 are MDHEN and SYDVKM. The germline V and J ends were trimmed by 4 bases and 4 bases, with 5 bases remaining between them. The CDR3 protein is CASSSRYEQYF. CDR3 coding DNA: TGTGCCAGCAGTTCACGGTACGAGCAGTACTTC.

The V gene is TRBV29-1, the J gene TRBJ2-1, with TRBD1 identical over 7 bases. Trimming at V came to 7 bases and at J to 8 bases, leaving 8 bases not matched to a gene. Germline V lookup: CDR1 SQVTM, CDR2 ANQGSEA. The CDR3 is 12 residues long. For the CDR3, the DNA is TGCAGCGCCCAGGGGGTTCTGGATGAGCAGTTCTTC. Amino acids: CSAQGVLDEQFF.

This chain connects TRBV6-5 to TRBJ2-5, with D perhaps given as TRBD1 or TRBD2 (5 bases each). V was pared by 5 bases and J by 0 bases, with 10 bases between. CDR3 size: 14 residues. Germline loops: CDR1 MNHEY, CDR2 SVGAGI. The CDR3, as DNA: TGTGCCAGCAGTCCGCCGGGACACCAAGAGACCCAGTACTTC. It translates to CASSPPGHQETQYF.

This chain uses TRBV30 with TRBJ1-4; tentative D call: TRBD1 (6 bases). Germline V lookup: CDR1 GTSNPN, CDR2 SVGIG (reference sequence). CDR3 length: 15 amino acids. V lost 0 bases to trimming and J lost 7 bases, with 15 bases between them. The DNA of the CDR3 is TGTGCCTGGAGTGTAAAATTGGGGGGCTCTGAAAAACTGTTTTTT. Its translation: CAWSVKLGGSEKLFF. The full variable domain, with the rest looked up from reference TRBV30 and TRBJ1-4, is SQTIHQWPATLVQPVGSPLSLECTVEGTSNPNLYWYRQAAGRGLQLLFYSVGIGQISSEVPQNLSASRPQDRQFILSSKKLLLSDSGFYLCAWSVKLGGSEKLFFGSGTQLSVL.

The chain couples TRBV18 to TRBJ1-1, with D possibly TRBD1 on 5 matching bases. The CDR3 contains 14 residues. Germline V gives CDR1 KGHSH, CDR2 LQKENI. V gave up 4 bases and J gave up 1 base, with 10 bases separating them. CDR3 sequence reads: CASSRDGWNTEAFF. The CDR3 bases are TGTGCCAGCTCACGGGACGGCTGGAACACTGAAGCTTTCTTT.

The chain uses TRBV14 and TRBJ2-5; D remains ambiguous. V was cut by 1 base and J by 6 bases, with 6 bases left in between. CDR1 and CDR2 from the germline V gene are SGHDN and FVKESK. This CDR3 has 12 amino acids. The CDR3 region has the DNA TGTGCCAGCAGCCAAGGGAGAAAGACCCAGTACTTC. Translating gives CASSQGRKTQYF.